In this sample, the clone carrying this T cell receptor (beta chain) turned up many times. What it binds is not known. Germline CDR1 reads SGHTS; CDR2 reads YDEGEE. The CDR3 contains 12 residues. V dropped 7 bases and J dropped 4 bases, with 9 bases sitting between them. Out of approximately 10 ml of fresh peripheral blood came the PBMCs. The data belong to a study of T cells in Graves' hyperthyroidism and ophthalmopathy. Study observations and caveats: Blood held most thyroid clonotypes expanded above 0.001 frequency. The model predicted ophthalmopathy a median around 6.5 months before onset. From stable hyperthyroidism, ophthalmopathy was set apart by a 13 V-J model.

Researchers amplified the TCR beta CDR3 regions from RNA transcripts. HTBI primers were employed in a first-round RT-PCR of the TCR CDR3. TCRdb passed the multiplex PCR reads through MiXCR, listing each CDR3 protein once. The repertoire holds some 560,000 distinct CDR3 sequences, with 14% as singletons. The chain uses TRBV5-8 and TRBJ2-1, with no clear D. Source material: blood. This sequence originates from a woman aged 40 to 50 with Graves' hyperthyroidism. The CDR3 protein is CASANMYNEQFF. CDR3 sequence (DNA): TGTGCCAGCGCCAACATGTACAATGAGCAGTTCTTC.